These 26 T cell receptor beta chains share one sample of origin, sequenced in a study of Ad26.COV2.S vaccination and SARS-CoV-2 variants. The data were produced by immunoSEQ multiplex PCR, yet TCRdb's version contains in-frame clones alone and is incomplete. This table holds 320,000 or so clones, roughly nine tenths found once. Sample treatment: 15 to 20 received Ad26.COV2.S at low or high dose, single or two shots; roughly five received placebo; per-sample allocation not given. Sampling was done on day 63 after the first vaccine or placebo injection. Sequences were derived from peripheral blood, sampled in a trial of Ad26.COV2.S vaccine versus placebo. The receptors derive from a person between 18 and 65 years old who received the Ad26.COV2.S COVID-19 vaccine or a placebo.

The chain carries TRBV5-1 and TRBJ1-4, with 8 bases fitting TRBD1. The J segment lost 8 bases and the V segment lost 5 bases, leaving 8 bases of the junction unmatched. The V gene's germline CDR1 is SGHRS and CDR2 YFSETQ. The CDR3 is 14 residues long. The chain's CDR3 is CASSSGQVTEKLFF. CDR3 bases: TGCGCCAGCAGTTCGGGACAGGTGACGGAAAAACTGTTTTTT.

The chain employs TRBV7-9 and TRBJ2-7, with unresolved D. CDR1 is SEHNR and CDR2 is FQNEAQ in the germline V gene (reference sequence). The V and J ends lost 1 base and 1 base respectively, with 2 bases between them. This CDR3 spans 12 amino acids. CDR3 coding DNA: TGTGCCAGCAGCTTAGTGTCCTACGAGCAGTACTTC. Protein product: CASSLVSYEQYF.

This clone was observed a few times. CDR3 sequence: CASSRGQPMNTEAFF. CDR3 DNA sequence: TGTGCCAGCAGCCGGGGACAGCCCATGAACACTGAAGCTTTCTTT. The chain uses TRBV7-9 and TRBJ1-1, with 7 bases lining up with TRBD1. The CDR3 runs 15 residues. After removal of 5 bases from V and 0 bases from J, the junction contained 6 bases not matched to a gene. Germline V CDR1 and CDR2: SEHNR, FQNEAQ (reference sequence).

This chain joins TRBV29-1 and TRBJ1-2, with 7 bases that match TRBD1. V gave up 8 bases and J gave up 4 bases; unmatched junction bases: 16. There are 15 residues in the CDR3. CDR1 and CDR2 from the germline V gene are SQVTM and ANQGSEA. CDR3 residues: CSPSGQLQGGYGYTF. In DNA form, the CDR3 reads TGCAGCCCTTCGGGACAGCTCCAGGGGGGCTATGGCTACACCTTC.

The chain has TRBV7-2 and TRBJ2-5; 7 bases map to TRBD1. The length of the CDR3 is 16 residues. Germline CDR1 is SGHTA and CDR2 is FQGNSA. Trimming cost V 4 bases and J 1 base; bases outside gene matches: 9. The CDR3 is CASSSRLGTAQETQYF. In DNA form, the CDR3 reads TGTGCCAGCAGCTCGAGACTCGGGACAGCCCAAGAGACCCAGTACTTC. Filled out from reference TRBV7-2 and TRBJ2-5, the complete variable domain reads GAGVSQSPSNKVTEKGKDVELRCDPISGHTALYWYRQSLGQGLEFLIYFQGNSAPDKSGLPSDRFSAERTGGSVSTLTIQRTQQEDSAVYLCASSSRLGTAQETQYFGPGTRLLVL.

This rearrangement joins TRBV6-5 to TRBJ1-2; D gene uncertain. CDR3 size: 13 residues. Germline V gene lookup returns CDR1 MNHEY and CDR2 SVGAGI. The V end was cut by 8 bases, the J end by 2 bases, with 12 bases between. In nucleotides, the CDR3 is TGTGCCAGCGGAGATTATTCCAACTATGGCTACACCTTC. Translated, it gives CASGDYSNYGYTF.

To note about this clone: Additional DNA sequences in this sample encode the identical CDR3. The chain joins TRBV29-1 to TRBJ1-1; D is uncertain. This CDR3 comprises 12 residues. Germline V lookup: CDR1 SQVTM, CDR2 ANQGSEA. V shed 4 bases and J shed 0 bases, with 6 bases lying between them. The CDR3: CSVARMNTEAFF. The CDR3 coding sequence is TGCAGCGTTGCCCGGATGAACACTGAAGCTTTCTTT.

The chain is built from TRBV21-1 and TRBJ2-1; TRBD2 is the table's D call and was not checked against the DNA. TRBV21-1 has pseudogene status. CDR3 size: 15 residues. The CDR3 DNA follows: TGTGCCAGCAGCCCTCCGAGGACTAGCGTCAATGAGCAGTTCTTC. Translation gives CASSPPRTSVNEQFF.

CDR3 coding DNA: TGTGCCAGCAGCTTGGTCACGCTGGGGCCCCAGCATTTT. Translating it yields CASSLVTLGPQHF. This rearrangement joins TRBV5-5 to TRBJ1-5, with D unclear. CDR1 is SGHKS and CDR2 is YYEKEE in the germline V gene (reference sequence). The CDR3 spans 13 residues. V shed 0 bases and J shed 9 bases, with 10 bases lying between them.

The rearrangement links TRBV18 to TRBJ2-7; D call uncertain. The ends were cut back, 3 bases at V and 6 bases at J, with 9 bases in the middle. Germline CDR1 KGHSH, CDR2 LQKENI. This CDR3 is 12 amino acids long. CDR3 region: CASSPTNSEQYV. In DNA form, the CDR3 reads TGTGCCAGCTCACCTACAAATTCCGAGCAGTACGTC.

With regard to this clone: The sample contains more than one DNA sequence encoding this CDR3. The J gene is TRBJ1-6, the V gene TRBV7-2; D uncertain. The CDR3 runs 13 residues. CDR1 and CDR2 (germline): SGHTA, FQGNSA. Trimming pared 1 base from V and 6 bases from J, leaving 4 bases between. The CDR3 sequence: CASSLDPNSPLHF. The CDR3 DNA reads TGTGCCAGCAGCTTAGACCCTAATTCACCCCTCCACTTT.

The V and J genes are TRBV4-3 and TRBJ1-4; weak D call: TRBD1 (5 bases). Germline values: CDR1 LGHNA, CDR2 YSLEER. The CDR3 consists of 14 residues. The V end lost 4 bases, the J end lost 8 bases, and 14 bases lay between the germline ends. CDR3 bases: TGCGCCAGCAGCCCCGGGGCCAGGGCGGAAAAACTGTTTTTT. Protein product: CASSPGARAEKLFF.

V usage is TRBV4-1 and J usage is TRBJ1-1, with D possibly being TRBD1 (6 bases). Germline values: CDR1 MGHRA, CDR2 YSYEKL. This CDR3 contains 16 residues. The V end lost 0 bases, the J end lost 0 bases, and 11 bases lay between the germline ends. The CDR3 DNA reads TGCGCCAGCAGCCAAGACTTCCAGGGGCTGAACACTGAAGCTTTCTTT. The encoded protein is CASSQDFQGLNTEAFF.

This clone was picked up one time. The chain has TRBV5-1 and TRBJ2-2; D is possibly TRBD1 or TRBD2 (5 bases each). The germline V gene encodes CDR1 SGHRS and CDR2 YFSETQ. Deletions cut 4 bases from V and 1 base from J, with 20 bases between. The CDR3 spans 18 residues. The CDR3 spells CASSRGPAWNRNTGELFF. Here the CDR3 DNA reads TGCGCCAGCAGCCGGGGACCGGCGTGGAATCGGAACACCGGGGAGCTGTTTTTT.

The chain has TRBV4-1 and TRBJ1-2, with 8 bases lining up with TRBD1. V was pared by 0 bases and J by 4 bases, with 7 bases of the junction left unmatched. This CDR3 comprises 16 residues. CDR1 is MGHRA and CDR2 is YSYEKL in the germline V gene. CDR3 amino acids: CASSQDRAGGLYGYTF. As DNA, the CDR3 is TGCGCCAGCAGCCAAGATAGGGCAGGGGGCCTCTATGGCTACACCTTC.

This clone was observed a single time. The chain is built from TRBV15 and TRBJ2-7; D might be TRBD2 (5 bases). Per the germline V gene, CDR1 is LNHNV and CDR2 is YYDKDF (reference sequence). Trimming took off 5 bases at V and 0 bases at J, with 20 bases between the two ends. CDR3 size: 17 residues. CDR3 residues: CATSGHGPGRVSYEQYF. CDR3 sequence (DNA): TGTGCCACCAGCGGCCATGGCCCCGGGCGGGTCTCCTACGAGCAGTACTTC.

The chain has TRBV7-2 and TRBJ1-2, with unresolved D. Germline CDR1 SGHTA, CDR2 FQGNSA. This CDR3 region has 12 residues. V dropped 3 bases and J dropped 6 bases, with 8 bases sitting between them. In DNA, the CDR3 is TGTGCCAGCAGCTTTGTATTGGATGGCTACACCTTC. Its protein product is CASSFVLDGYTF. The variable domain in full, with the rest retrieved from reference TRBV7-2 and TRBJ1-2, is GAGVSQSPSNKVTEKGKDVELRCDPISGHTALYWYRQSLGQGLEFLIYFQGNSAPDKSGLPSDRFSAERTGGSVSTLTIQRTQQEDSAVYLCASSFVLDGYTFGSGTRLTVV.

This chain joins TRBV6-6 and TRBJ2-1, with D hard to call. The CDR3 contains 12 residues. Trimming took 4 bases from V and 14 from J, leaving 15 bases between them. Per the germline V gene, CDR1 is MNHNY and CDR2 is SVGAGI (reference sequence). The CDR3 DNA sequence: TGTGCCAGCAGTTCCCCGGGCCCTCCGGAGTTCTTC. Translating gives CASSSPGPPEFF.

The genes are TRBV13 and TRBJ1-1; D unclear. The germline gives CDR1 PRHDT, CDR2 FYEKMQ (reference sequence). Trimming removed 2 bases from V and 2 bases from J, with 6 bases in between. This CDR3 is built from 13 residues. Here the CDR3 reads CASSLQANTEAFF. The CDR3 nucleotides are TGTGCCAGCAGCTTACAGGCAAACACTGAAGCTTTCTTT.

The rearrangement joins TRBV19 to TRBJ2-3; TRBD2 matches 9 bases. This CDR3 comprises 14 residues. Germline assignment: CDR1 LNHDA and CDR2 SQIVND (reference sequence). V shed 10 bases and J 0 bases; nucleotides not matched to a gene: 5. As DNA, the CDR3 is TGTGCCACAGCGGGGGGTCCTAGCACAGATACGCAGTATTTT. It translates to CATAGGPSTDTQYF.

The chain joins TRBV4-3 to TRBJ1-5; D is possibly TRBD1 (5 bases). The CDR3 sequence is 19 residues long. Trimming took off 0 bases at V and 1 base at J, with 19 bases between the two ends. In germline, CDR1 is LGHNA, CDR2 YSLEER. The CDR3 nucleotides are TGCGCCAGCAGCCAAGACTTCCGCGGGGGGGGTGACAGCAATCAGCCCCAGCATTTT. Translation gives CASSQDFRGGGDSNQPQHF.

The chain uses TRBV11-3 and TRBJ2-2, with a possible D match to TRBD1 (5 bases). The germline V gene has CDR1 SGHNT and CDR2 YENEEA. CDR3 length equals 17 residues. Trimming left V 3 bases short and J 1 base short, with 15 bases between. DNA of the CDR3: TGTGCCAGCAGCTTGGTAGGGGCAGACCTGAACACCGGGGAGCTGTTTTTT. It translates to CASSLVGADLNTGELFF.

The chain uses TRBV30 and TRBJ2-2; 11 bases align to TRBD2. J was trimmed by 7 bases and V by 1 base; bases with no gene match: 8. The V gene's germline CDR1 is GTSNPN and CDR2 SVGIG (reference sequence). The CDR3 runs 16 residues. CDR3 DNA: TGTGCCTGGAGTGAACTAGCGGGAGTGTTTGACGGGGAGCTGTTTTTT. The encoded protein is CAWSELAGVFDGELFF.

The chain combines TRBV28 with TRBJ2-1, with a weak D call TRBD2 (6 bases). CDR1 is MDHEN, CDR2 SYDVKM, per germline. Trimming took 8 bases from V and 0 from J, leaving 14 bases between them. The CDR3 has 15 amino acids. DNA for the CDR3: TGTGCCAGCGGACCGCTCGGGGGCTCCTACAATGAGCAGTTCTTC. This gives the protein CASGPLGGSYNEQFF.

CDR3 sequence reads: CAWVWTGSGNTIYF. CDR3 nucleotides: TGTGCCTGGGTCTGGACAGGTAGTGGAAACACCATATATTTT. This chain joins TRBV30 and TRBJ1-3, with 7 positions matching TRBD1. The CDR3 spans 14 residues. V lost 5 bases to trimming and J lost 3 bases; unmatched junction nucleotides: 7. Germline lookup yields CDR1 GTSNPN and CDR2 SVGIG (reference sequence).

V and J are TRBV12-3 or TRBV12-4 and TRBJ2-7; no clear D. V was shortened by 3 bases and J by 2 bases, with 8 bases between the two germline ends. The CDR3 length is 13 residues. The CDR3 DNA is TGTGCCAGCAGTTTGGACCGGGCCTACGAGCAGTACTTC. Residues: CASSLDRAYEQYF.